This TCR beta chain was documented in a study of T cell responses to AZD1222 COVID-19 vaccine. General study points: The donors showed a predominance of white British ancestry and of females, with possible underestimation of clonal diversity. The study sampled repertoires only after the peak T cell response.

Using immunoSEQ multiplex PCR, the repertoire was profiled, and TCRdb retains in-frame clones only, with some absent. The data contain about 150,000 clones, approximately 88% of them seen just once; the ten biggest clones take up about 3.7%. This clone was counted a single time. Its antigen is still unknown. Per germline, CDR1 KGHDR and CDR2 SFDVKD. V gave up 8 bases and J gave up 7 bases; unmatched junction bases: 3. The CDR3 loop spans 12 amino acids. V gene TRBV24-1 combines with J gene TRBJ2-1, with 8 nucleotides matching TRBD1. This receptor was obtained from an adult in good health. The sample consisted of peripheral blood, taken on day 0 of MenACWY control vaccination. The CDR3 spells CATTGQGNEQFF. CDR3 nucleotide sequence: TGTGCCACCACCGGACAGGGAAATGAGCAGTTCTTC.